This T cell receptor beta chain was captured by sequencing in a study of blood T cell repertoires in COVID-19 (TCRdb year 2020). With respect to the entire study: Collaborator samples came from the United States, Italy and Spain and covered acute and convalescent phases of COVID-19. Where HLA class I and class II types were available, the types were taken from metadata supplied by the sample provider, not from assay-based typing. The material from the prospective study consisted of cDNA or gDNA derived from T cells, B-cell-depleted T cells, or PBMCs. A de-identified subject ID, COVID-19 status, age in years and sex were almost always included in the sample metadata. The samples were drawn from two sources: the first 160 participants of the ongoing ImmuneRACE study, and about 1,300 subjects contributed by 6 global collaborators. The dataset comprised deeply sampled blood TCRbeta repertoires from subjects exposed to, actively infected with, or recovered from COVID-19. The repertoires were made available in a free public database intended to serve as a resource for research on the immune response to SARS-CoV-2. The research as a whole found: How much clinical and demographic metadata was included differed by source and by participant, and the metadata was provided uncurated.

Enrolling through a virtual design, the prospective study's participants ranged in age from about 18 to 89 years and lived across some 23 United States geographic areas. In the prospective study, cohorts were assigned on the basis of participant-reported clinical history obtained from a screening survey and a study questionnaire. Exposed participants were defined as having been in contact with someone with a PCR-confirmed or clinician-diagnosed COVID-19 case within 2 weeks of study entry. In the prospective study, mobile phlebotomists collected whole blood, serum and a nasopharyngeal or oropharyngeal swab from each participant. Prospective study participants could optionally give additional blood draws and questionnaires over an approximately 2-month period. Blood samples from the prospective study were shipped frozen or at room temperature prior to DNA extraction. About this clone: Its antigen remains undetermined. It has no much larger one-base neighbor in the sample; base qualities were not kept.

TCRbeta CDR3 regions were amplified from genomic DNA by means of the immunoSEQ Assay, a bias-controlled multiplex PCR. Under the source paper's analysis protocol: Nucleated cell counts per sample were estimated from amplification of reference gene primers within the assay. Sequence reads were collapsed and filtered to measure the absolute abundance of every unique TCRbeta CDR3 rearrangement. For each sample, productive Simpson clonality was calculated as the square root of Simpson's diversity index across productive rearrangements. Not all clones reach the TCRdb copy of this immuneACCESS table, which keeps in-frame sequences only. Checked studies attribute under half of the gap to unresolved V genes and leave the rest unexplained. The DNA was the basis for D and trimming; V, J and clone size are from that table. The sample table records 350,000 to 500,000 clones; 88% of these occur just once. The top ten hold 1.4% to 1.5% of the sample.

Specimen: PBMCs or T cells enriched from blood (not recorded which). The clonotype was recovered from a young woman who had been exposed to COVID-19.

The CDR3 is CSVEGAGGSEQYF. The bases read TGCAGCGTTGAAGGGGCCGGGGGGTCCGAGCAGTACTTC. Rearrangement joined TRBV29-1 to TRBJ2-7; 7 central bases correspond to TRBD2. The CDR3 sequence holds 13 residues, the cysteine and phenylalanine included. Only the CDR3 DNA stays, 39 bases, in frame from base 1. Trimming removed 1 base from V and 6 bases from J; the gene matches leave 6 bases unexplained. CDR1 and CDR2 (SQVTM, ANQGSEA) derive from the germline V gene.